A selection of T cell receptor beta chains follows, all from one sample in a study of cytomegalovirus exposure and HLA in healthy donors. Method: immunoSEQ multiplex PCR; TCRdb's copy keeps in-frame clones and lacks some. The table includes around 190,000 clones, 70% to 85% detected once. Sequenced input: PBMCs. The receptors derive from a woman aged 30 to 39 in good health and CMV-seropositive. Both conserved end residues are part of each CDR3. The order of the fields is J gene, V gene, clone size, D gene, CDR3 protein, CDR3 DNA. D genes are given only for firm matches. The size field is filled for only some rows; it gives once, few, many or a size class.

TRBJ2-5 TRBV5-1 few TRBD2 CASSSGTSGEPRTQYF TGCGCCAGCAGCTCAGGGACTAGCGGGGAACCGAGGACCCAGTACTTC
TRBJ2-3 TRBV9 NA NA CASSNSGDTQYF TGTGCCAGCAGCAACTCCGGGGATACGCAGTATTTT
TRBJ2-1 TRBV19 NA TRBD2 CASTFSGGAGNEQFF TGTGCCAGTACCTTTAGCGGGGGGGCGGGGAATGAGCAGTTCTTC
TRBJ1-1 TRBV30 NA TRBD1 CAWAPRGTEAFF TGTGCCTGGGCTCCCAGGGGGACTGAAGCTTTCTTT
TRBJ1-5 TRBV7-8 NA NA CASSFGLNQPQHF TGTGCCAGCAGCTTTGGCCTCAATCAGCCCCAGCATTTT
TRBJ2-1 TRBV13 NA TRBD1 CASSLGIDRGNNEQFF TGTGCCAGCAGCTTAGGAATAGACAGGGGGAACAATGAGCAGTTCTTC
TRBJ1-6 TRBV19 NA TRBD1 CATKQGGNSPLHF TGTGCCACCAAACAGGGGGGGAATTCACCCCTCCACTTT
TRBJ1-2 TRBV7-2 NA NA CASSLTGANYGYTF TGTGCCAGCAGCTTAACAGGTGCTAACTATGGCTACACCTTC
TRBJ2-1 TRBV2 NA TRBD2 CASSVSGGRYNEQFF TGTGCCAGCAGCGTTAGCGGGGGACGTTACAATGAGCAGTTCTTC
TRBJ2-7 TRBV28 NA NA CASSAGDRNRYEQYF TGTGCCAGCAGTGCAGGAGACAGAAACCGCTACGAGCAGTACTTC
TRBJ2-3 TRBV2 few NA CASSEQGPTDTQYF TGTGCCAGCAGTGAGCAGGGGCCGACAGATACGCAGTATTTT
TRBJ2-7 TRBV6-6 NA TRBD1 CASKTTGGTYEQYF TGTGCCAGCAAAACGACAGGGGGGACCTACGAGCAGTACTTC
TRBJ2-7 TRBV7-7 NA NA CASSLEASGEQYF TGTGCCAGCAGCTTAGAGGCCTCGGGAGAGCAGTACTTC
TRBJ2-2 TRBV7-9 NA NA CASSSTYEGPTGELFF TGTGCCAGCAGCTCCACGTATGAGGGCCCCACCGGGGAGCTGTTTTTT
TRBJ2-1 TRBV5-6 NA TRBD2 CASAMGLAGSHEKVFF TGTGCCAGCGCTATGGGACTAGCGGGGTCCCACGAGAAGGTGTTCTTC
TRBJ1-4 TRBV7-9 NA TRBD1 CASSRTGSQEKLFF TGTGCCAGCAGCAGGACAGGGAGTCAAGAAAAACTGTTTTTT
TRBJ1-4 TRBV5-1 NA NA CASSRKRVGEAYNEKLFF TGCGCCAGCAGCCGGAAACGTGTTGGGGAGGCGTATAATGAAAAACTGTTTTTT
TRBJ1-2 TRBV5-4 NA TRBD1 CASSRPQGATYGYTF TGTGCCAGCAGCCGCCCCCAGGGGGCCACCTATGGCTACACCTTC
TRBJ1-1 TRBV18 NA TRBD1 CASSLTGDTEAFF TGTGCCAGCTCACTTACAGGGGACACTGAAGCTTTCTTT
TRBJ1-5 TRBV5-1 NA TRBD1 CASSWDSDQPQHF TGCGCCAGCAGCTGGGACAGCGATCAGCCCCAGCATTTT
TRBJ1-3 TRBV21-1 NA NA CASSDCRGHSGNTIYF TGTGCCAGCAGCGATTGCAGGGGGCACTCTGGAAACACCATATATTTT
TRBJ2-2 TRBV29-1 NA TRBD1 CSVEDRTGSGELFF TGCAGCGTTGAAGATAGGACAGGGAGCGGGGAGCTGTTTTTT
TRBJ1-2 TRBV4-1 NA TRBD1 CASSQGDSLKVYGYTF TGCGCCAGCAGCCAGGGGGACAGCCTAAAGGTCTATGGCTACACCTTC
TRBJ2-1 TRBV27 NA TRBD2 CASSKLAGVLDEQFF TGTGCCAGCAGTAAACTAGCGGGAGTGTTGGATGAGCAGTTCTTC
TRBJ2-7 TRBV4-1 NA NA CASSQDLGLTYEQYF TGCGCCAGCAGCCAAGATCTCGGACTAACCTACGAGCAGTACTTC
TRBJ1-3 TRBV4-3 once NA CASSQDLPNTIYF TGCGCCAGCAGCCAAGATCTTCCGAACACCATATATTTT
TRBJ1-5 TRBV7-2 NA NA CASRAGGAGNQPQHF TGTGCCAGCAGGGCCGGGGGAGCAGGCAATCAGCCCCAGCATTTT
TRBJ2-5 TRBV10-3 NA NA CAISESRHPQETQYF TGTGCCATCAGTGAGTCGAGGCACCCACAAGAGACCCAGTACTTC
TRBJ2-1 TRBV19 NA TRBD1 CASSIEGEWDSLYNEQFF TGTGCCAGTAGTATAGAGGGGGAGTGGGACAGCTTATACAATGAGCAGTTCTTC
TRBJ1-1 TRBV11-3 NA NA CASSLAQGSNTEAFF TGTGCCAGCAGCTTAGCCCAGGGGAGTAACACTGAAGCTTTCTTT
TRBJ1-2 TRBV11-3 NA NA CASSLSAGALDGYTF TGTGCCAGCAGCTTAAGCGCAGGGGCTTTGGATGGCTACACCTTC
TRBJ1-2 TRBV6-5 NA NA CASSSLGGRYGYTF TGTGCCAGCAGCTCCTTGGGAGGACGGTATGGCTACACCTTC
TRBJ1-5 TRBV4-1 NA TRBD1 CASSQDTGGNQPQHF TGCGCCAGCAGCCAAGATACAGGGGGCAATCAGCCCCAGCATTTT
TRBJ2-1 TRBV7-9 NA TRBD1 CASSDGTGNYNEQFF TGTGCCAGCAGCGACGGGACAGGTAACTACAATGAGCAGTTCTTC
TRBJ2-7 TRBV11-2 NA TRBD2 CASSRRLAAQMEQYF TGTGCCAGCAGCCGGCGACTAGCGGCCCAGATGGAGCAGTACTTC